The clone carrying this T cell receptor beta chain came up many times. No antigen is known for it. The data derive from a study of T cells in Graves' hyperthyroidism and ophthalmopathy. Findings of the study overall: In the blood, most expanded thyroid clonotypes above 0.001 appeared as well.

Authors of the study amplified TCR beta CDR3 regions from RNA transcripts. The HTBI primer set drove a first-round RT-PCR of the TCR CDR3. TCRdb itself ran the multiplex PCR reads through MiXCR, one entry per CDR3 protein. Here the sample spans roughly 150,000 distinct CDR3 sequences, 8% to 9.5% being singletons. The junction had 25 bases not matched to a gene; V was cut back by 8 bases and J by 8 bases. This CDR3 has 19 amino acids. Uncontrolled infection, other autoimmune disease, pregnancy and lactation each barred patients from inclusion. The sequence derives from a woman under 30 with Graves' hyperthyroidism that later progressed to Graves' ophthalmopathy. The sample was blood. The rearrangement uses TRBV12-3 or TRBV12-4 and TRBJ2-1; TRBD1 matches 9 bases. CDR3 loop: CASVPGQGIFANFADEQFF. The CDR3 coding sequence is TGTGCCAGCGTTCCGGGACAGGGAATTTTTGCCAACTTCGCGGATGAGCAGTTCTTC.